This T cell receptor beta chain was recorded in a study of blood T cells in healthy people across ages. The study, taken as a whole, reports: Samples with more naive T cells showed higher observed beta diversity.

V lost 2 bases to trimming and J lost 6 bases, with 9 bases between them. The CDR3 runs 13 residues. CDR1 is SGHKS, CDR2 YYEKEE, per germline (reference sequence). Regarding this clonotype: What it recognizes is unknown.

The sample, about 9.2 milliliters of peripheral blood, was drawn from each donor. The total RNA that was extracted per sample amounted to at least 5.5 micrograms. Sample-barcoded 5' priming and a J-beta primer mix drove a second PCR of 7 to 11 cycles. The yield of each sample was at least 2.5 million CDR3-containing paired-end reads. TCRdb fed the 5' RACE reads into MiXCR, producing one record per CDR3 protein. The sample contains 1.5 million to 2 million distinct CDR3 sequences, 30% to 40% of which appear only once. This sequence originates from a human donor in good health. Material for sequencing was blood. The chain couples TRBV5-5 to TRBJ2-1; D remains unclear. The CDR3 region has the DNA TGTGCCAGCAGCTTAGTTGCTCTCAATGAGCAGTTCTTC. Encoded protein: CASSLVALNEQFF.